What follows are 18 T cell receptor beta chains derived from one specimen sequenced in a study of T cell changes during pregnancy in multiple sclerosis. Here immunoSEQ multiplex PCR was the method, and the copy in TCRdb shows in-frame clones only, minus some. The table has 79,000 or so clones, 85% to 95% seen once. Sequenced material: CD4+ T cells from peripheral blood mononuclear cells, taken before pregnancy. The receptors were gathered from a female donor with multiple sclerosis, enrolled in a pregnancy study.

V gene TRBV7-3 combines with J gene TRBJ2-2; 11 positions match TRBD2. V was clipped by 1 base and J by 6 bases; unmatched bases: 1. The length of the CDR3 is 15 residues. CDR1 is SGHTA, CDR2 FQGTGA, per germline. The CDR3 here is CASSLKLAGAGELFF. CDR3 nucleotides: TGTGCCAGCAGCTTAAAACTAGCGGGAGCCGGGGAGCTGTTTTTT.

V and J are TRBV6-5 and TRBJ1-5, with 7 bases identical to TRBD1. The V gene's germline CDR1 is MNHEY and CDR2 SVGAGI. The CDR3 consists of 15 residues. J was trimmed by 2 bases and V by 8 bases; bases with no gene match: 9. CDR3 amino acids: CASRYLDRGNQPQHF. For the CDR3, the DNA is TGTGCCAGCCGCTACCTCGACAGGGGCAATCAGCCCCAGCATTTT.

This clone has just one count. CDR3 sequence (DNA): TGTGCCAGCAGTGAGGGGCTGCTAGCGGGCGAGCAGTTCTTC. It encodes CASSEGLLAGEQFF. The gene calls are TRBV2 and TRBJ2-1; 8 bases fit TRBD2. V lost 3 bases, J lost 10 bases, and 8 bases stayed unmatched. The CDR3 is made up of 14 amino acids. Germline V gene data show CDR1 as SNHLY and CDR2 as FYNNEI.

The V call is TRBV27, the J call TRBJ2-7; 11 bases fit TRBD2. This CDR3 region has 15 residues. With V trimmed by 3 bases and J by 9 bases, 10 bases remained unmatched. CDR1 MNHEY and CDR2 SMNVEV come from the germline V gene (reference sequence). This CDR3 is CASSLGLAAPNSQYF. The DNA of the CDR3 is TGTGCCAGCAGTTTGGGACTAGCGGCGCCTAACTCGCAGTACTTC.

The genes are TRBV10-3 and TRBJ1-2; 9 bases line up with TRBD1. Per germline, CDR1 ENHRY and CDR2 SYGVKD. Trimming at V came to 3 bases and at J to 6 bases, leaving 11 bases not matched to a gene. The CDR3 loop spans 16 amino acids. DNA for the CDR3: TGTGCCATCAGTGAACGTCAAGGGACAGGGCCAAATGGCTACACCTTC. Its protein is CAISERQGTGPNGYTF.

The chain recombines TRBV6-5 with TRBJ1-2; TRBD1 aligns across 10 bases. The CDR3 runs to 15 residues. Trimming at V came to 6 bases and at J to 6 bases, leaving 10 bases not matched to a gene. In germline, CDR1 is MNHEY, CDR2 SVGAGI. The CDR3: CASRPPPGQGNGYTF. The CDR3 DNA reads as TGTGCCAGCAGGCCACCACCGGGACAGGGGAATGGCTACACCTTC.

The chain carries TRBV6-1 and TRBJ1-2, with a weak D call TRBD1 (5 bases). The CDR3 is 15 residues long. Germline lookup yields CDR1 MNHNS and CDR2 SASEGT. V dropped 4 bases and J dropped 8 bases, with 20 bases sitting between them. The CDR3, as DNA: TGTGCCAGCAGTGGGTGGGGGGAGACAGCTCGCGGCTACACCTTC. It yields the protein CASSGWGETARGYTF.

This rearrangement joins TRBV5-1 to TRBJ2-2; 7 nucleotides align to TRBD2. The CDR3 is made up of 14 amino acids. V trimming: 3 bases; J trimming: 8 bases; junction bases outside the gene matches: 7. Germline assignment: CDR1 SGHRS and CDR2 YFSETQ. The CDR3 DNA reads as TGCGCCAGCAGCTGGGCGGGAGAGGCAGGGGAGCTGTTTTTT. It specifies CASSWAGEAGELFF. Full variable domain (outside the CDR3, taken from reference TRBV5-1 and TRBJ2-2): KAGVTQTPRYLIKTRGQQVTLSCSPISGHRSVSWYQQTPGQGLQFLFEYFSETQRNKGNFPGRFSGRQFSNSRSEMNVSTLELGDSALYLCASSWAGEAGELFFGEGSRLTVL.

The gene calls are TRBV9 and TRBJ2-3, with D perhaps matching TRBD2 (5 bases). The CDR3 extends over 14 amino acids. Between the trimmed V and J ends, which lost 0 bases and 2 bases, there was a span of 7 bases. In germline, CDR1 is SGDLS, CDR2 YYNGEE. The CDR3 loop is CASSVGGFTDTQYF. The CDR3 DNA sequence: TGTGCCAGCAGCGTAGGAGGGTTCACAGATACGCAGTATTTT.

The chain joins TRBV11-3 to TRBJ2-7; no reliable D call. CDR1 is SGHNT, CDR2 YENEEA, per germline. Trimming took 4 bases from V and 6 from J, leaving 10 bases between them. The CDR3 is 12 amino acids. This CDR3 is CASSSGPGEQYF. CDR3 nucleotides: TGTGCCAGCAGCTCCGGCCCAGGCGAGCAGTACTTC.

The chain recombines TRBV27 with TRBJ2-6, with 8 bases lining up with TRBD1. Trimming took 6 bases from V and 4 from J; bases not matched to a gene: 5. Looked up from germline, CDR1 is MNHEY and CDR2 is SMNVEV (reference sequence). This CDR3 region has 15 residues. DNA of the CDR3: TGTGCCAGCAGGGACAGGGTCTTGGGGGCCAACGTCCTGACTTTC. Amino acid sequence: CASRDRVLGANVLTF.

V usage is TRBV5-1 and J usage is TRBJ1-1; D is uncertain. Deletions cut 0 bases from V and 3 bases from J, with 9 bases between. Germline assignment: CDR1 SGHRS and CDR2 YFSETQ. CDR3 length: 14 amino acids. The CDR3 protein is CASSLGTVDTEAFF. DNA of the CDR3: TGCGCCAGCAGCTTGGGAACGGTCGACACTGAAGCTTTCTTT.

The chain has TRBV10-2 and TRBJ2-7; maybe TRBD1 (6 bases). V lost 3 bases and J 6 bases, leaving 15 bases between the germline ends. Germline lookup yields CDR1 WSHSY and CDR2 SAAADI. The CDR3 has 14 amino acids. The CDR3 region is CASSETGLGGEQYF. The CDR3 nucleotides read TGCGCCAGCAGTGAAACAGGGCTGGGTGGCGAGCAGTACTTC.

This clone was counted once. The chain employs TRBV15 and TRBJ1-3, with TRBD1 matching over 12 bases. With 1 base clipped from V and 0 bases from J, the junction kept 10 bases outside the gene matches. This CDR3 contains 20 residues. Germline CDR1 LNHNV, CDR2 YYDKDF (reference sequence). Written as DNA, the CDR3 is TGTGCCACCAGCAGAGTGTTGGGGACAGGGGGCGATAACTCTGGAAACACCATATATTTT. Translation: CATSRVLGTGGDNSGNTIYF.

This sequence joins TRBV28 and TRBJ1-6; no reliable D call. The CDR3 consists of 15 residues. Trimming stripped 6 bases from V and 0 bases from J, with 9 bases between. Germline V gives CDR1 MDHEN, CDR2 SYDVKM. CDR3 sequence (DNA): TGTGCCAGCAGGTCACTAAGCTCCTATAATTCACCCCTCCACTTT. This sequence encodes CASRSLSSYNSPLHF. The whole variable domain, filled in from reference TRBV28 and TRBJ1-6, reads DVKVTQSSRYLVKRTGEKVFLECVQDMDHENMFWYRQDPGLGLRLIYFSYDVKMKEKGDIPEGYSVSREKKERFSLILESASTNQTSMYLCASRSLSSYNSPLHFGNGTRLTVT.

The chain recombines TRBV7-9 with TRBJ2-1; 7 nucleotides match TRBD2. This CDR3 is built from 13 residues. V was clipped by 8 bases and J by 8 bases; unmatched bases: 9. Germline CDR1 SEHNR, CDR2 FQNEAQ (reference sequence). The CDR3 sequence: CASEKRGMDEQFF. The CDR3 coding sequence is TGTGCCAGCGAAAAGCGGGGAATGGATGAGCAGTTCTTC.

The sample holds one count of this clone. V and J are TRBV5-4 and TRBJ1-1; 9 bases fit TRBD1. With 2 bases clipped from V and 6 bases from J, the junction kept 8 bases outside the gene matches. The CDR3 is 15 residues long. Germline assignment: CDR1 SGHNT and CDR2 YYREEE (reference sequence). CDR3 DNA: TGTGCCAGCAGCTTTAGGACAGGGGAATACTCTGAAGCTTTCTTT. Translating gives CASSFRTGEYSEAFF.

This chain joins TRBV27 and TRBJ1-4; D remains unclear. This CDR3 spans 15 amino acids. V lost 3 bases to trimming and J lost 0 bases, with 8 bases between them. Looked up from germline, CDR1 is MNHEY and CDR2 is SMNVEV (reference sequence). DNA for the CDR3: TGTGCCAGCAGTTTGATAGGAGCAACTAATGAAAAACTGTTTTTT. Its protein product is CASSLIGATNEKLFF. The full variable domain, its missing parts supplied by reference TRBV27 and TRBJ1-4, is EAQVTQNPRYLITVTGKKLTVTCSQNMNHEYMSWYRQDPGLGLRQIYYSMNVEVTDKGDVPEGYKVSRKEKRNFPLILESPSPNQTSLYFCASSLIGATNEKLFFGSGTQLSVL.